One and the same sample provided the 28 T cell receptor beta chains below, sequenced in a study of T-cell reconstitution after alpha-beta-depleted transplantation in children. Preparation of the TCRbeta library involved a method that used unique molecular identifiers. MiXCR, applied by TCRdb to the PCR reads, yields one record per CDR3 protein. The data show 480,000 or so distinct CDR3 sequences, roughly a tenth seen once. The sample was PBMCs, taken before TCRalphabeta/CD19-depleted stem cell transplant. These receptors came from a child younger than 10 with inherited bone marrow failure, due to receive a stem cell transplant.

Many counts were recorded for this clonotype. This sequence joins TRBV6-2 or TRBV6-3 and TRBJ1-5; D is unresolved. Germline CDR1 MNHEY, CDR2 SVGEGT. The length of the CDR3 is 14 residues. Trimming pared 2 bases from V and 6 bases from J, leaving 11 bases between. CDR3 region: CASSYGSGSQPQHF. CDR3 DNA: TGTGCCAGCAGTTACGGAAGCGGATCTCAGCCCCAGCATTTT.

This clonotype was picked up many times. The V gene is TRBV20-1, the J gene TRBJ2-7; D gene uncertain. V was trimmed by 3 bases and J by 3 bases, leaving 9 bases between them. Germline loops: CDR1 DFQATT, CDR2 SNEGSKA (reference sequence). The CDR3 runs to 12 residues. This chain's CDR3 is CSARWGIYEQYF. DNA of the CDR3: TGCAGTGCTAGGTGGGGTATCTACGAGCAGTACTTC.

DNA for the CDR3: TGCGCCAGCAGCCGGGGGGAGTTGGGGGTGGATGAGCAGTTCTTC. Encoded protein: CASSRGELGVDEQFF. V usage is TRBV4-3 and J usage is TRBJ2-1; D is possibly TRBD2 (6 bases). The CDR3 length is 15 residues. The germline V gene has CDR1 LGHNA and CDR2 YSLEER. Trimming cost V 4 bases and J 8 bases, with 18 bases left between them.

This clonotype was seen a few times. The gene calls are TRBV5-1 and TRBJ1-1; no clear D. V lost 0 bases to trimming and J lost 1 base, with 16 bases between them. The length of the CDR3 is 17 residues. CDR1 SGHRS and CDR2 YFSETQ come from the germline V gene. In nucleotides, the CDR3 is TGCGCCAGCAGCTTGGACTTTTCTGTACGATGGAACACTGAAGCTTTCTTT. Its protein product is CASSLDFSVRWNTEAFF. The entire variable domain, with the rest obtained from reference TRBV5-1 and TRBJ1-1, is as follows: KAGVTQTPRYLIKTRGQQVTLSCSPISGHRSVSWYQQTPGQGLQFLFEYFSETQRNKGNFPGRFSGRQFSNSRSEMNVSTLELGDSALYLCASSLDFSVRWNTEAFFGQGTRLTVV.

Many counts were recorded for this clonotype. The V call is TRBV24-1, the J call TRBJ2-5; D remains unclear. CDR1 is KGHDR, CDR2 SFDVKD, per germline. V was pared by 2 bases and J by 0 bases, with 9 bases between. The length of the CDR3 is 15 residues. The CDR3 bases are TGTGCCACCAGTGATTATATAGGGTACCAAGAGACCCAGTACTTC. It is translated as CATSDYIGYQETQYF.

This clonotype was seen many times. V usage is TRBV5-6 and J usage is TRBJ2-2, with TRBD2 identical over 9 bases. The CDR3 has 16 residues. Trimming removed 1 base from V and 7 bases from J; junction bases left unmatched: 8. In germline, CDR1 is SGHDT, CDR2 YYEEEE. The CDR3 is CASSLYRGRAIGELFF. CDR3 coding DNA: TGTGCCAGCAGCTTGTACCGCGGGAGGGCTATCGGGGAGCTGTTTTTT.

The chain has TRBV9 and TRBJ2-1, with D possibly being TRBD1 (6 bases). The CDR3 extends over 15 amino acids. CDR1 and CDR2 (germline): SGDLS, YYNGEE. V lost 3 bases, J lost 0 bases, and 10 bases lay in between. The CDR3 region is CASSGGRSSYNEQFF. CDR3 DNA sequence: TGTGCCAGCAGCGGGGGGCGGAGCTCCTACAATGAGCAGTTCTTC.

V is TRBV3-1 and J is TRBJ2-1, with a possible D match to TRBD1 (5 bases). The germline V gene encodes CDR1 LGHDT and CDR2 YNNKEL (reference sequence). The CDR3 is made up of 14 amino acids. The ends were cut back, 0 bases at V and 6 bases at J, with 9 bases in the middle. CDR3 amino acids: CASSQDLGVNEQFF. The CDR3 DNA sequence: TGTGCCAGCAGCCAAGATTTAGGGGTCAATGAGCAGTTCTTC.

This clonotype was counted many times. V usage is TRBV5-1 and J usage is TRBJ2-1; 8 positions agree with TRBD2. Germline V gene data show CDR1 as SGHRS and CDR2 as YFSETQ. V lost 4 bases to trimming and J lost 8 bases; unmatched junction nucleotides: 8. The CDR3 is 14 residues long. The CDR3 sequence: CASSPREGGDEQFF. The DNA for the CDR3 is TGCGCCAGCAGCCCCCGGGAGGGCGGCGATGAGCAGTTCTTC.

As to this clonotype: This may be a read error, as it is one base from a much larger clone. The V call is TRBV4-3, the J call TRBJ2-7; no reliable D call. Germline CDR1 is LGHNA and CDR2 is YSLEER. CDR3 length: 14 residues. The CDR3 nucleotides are TGCGTCAGCAGCCAAGACTCGGCTACCTACGAGCAGTACTTC. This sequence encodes CVSSQDSATYEQYF.

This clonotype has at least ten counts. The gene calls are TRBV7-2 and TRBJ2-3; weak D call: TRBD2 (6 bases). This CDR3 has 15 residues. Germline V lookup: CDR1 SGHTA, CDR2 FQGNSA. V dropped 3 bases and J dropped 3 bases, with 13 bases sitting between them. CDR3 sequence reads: CASSLDYLVTDTQYF. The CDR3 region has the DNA TGTGCCAGCAGCTTGGACTACCTGGTGACAGATACGCAGTATTTT.

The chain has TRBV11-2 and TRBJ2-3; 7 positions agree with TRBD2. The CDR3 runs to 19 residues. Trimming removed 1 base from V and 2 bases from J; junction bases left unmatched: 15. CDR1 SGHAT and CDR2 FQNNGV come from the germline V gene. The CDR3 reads CASSLVPLPLAELTDTQYF. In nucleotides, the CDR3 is TGTGCCAGCAGCTTAGTACCCCTCCCTCTAGCGGAACTCACAGATACGCAGTATTTT. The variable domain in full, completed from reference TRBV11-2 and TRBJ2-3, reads EAGVAQSPRYKIIEKRQSVAFWCNPISGHATLYWYQQILGQGPKLLIQFQNNGVVDDSQLPKDRFSAERLKGVDSTLKIQPAKLEDSAVYLCASSLVPLPLAELTDTQYFGPGTRLTVL.

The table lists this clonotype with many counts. CDR3 sequence: CSGEPSGYTGELFF. The CDR3 region has the DNA TGCAGCGGTGAACCAAGCGGATACACCGGGGAGCTGTTTTTT. This chain links TRBV20-1 with TRBJ2-2, with D possibly TRBD2 on 5 matching bases. Germline V gene data show CDR1 as DFQATT and CDR2 as SNEGSKA (reference sequence). The CDR3 runs to 14 residues.

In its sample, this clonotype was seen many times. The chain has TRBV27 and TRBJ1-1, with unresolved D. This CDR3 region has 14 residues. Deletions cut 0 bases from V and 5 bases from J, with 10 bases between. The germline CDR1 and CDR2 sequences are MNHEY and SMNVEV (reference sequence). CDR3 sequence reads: CASSLSMGYTEAFF. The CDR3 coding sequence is TGTGCCAGCAGTTTATCGATGGGGTATACTGAAGCTTTCTTT.

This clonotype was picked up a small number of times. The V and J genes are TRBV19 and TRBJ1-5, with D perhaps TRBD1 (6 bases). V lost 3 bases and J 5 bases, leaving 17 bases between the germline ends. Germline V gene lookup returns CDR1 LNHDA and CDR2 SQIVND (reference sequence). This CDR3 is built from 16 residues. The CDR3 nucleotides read TGTGCCAGTAGTATCCCCGTCGACAGGACTCATCAGCCCCAGCATTTT. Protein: CASSIPVDRTHQPQHF.

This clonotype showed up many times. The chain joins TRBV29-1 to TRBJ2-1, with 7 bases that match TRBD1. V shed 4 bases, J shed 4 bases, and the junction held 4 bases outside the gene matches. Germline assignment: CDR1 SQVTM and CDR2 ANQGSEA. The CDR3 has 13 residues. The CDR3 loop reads CSVVDRPYNEQFF. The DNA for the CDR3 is TGCAGCGTTGTGGACAGGCCTTACAATGAGCAGTTCTTC.

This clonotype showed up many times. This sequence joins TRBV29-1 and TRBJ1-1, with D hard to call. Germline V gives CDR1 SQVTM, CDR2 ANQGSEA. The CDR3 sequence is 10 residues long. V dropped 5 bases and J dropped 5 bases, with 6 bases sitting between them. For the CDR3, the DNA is TGCAGCGTTCTAGGGACTGAAGCTTTCTTT. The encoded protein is CSVLGTEAFF. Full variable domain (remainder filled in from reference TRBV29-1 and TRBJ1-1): SAVISQKPSRDICQRGTSLTIQCQVDSQVTMMFWYRQQPGQSLTLIATANQGSEATYESGFVIDKFPISRPNLTFSTLTVSNMSPEDSSIYLCSVLGTEAFFGQGTRLTVV.

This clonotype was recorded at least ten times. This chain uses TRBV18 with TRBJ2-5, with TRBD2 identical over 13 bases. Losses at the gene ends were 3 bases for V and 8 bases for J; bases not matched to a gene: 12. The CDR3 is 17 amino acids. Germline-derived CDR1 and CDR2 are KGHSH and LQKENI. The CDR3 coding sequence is TGTGCCAGCTCACCCGGACTAGCGGGGGTTTCGCAGGGAACCCAGTACTTC. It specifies CASSPGLAGVSQGTQYF.

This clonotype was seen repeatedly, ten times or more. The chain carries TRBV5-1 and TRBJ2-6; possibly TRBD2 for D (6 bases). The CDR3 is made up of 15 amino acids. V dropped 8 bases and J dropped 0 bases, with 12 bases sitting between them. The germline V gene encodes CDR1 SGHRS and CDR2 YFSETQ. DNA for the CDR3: TGCGCCAGTGGGAAGCGGGCCTCTGGGGCCAACGTCCTGACTTTC. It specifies CASGKRASGANVLTF.

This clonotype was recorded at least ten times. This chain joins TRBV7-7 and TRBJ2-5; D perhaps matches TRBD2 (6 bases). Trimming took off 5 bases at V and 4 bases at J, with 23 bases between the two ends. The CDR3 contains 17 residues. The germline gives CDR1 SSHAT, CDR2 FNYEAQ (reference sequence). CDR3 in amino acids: CASSPGAGLLRSETQYF. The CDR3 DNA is TGTGCCAGCAGCCCCGGCGCCGGACTACTTCGGTCAGAGACCCAGTACTTC.

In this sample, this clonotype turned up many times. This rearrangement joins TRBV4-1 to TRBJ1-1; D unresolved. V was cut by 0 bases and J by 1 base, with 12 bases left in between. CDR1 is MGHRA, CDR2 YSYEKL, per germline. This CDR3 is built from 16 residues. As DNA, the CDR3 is TGCGCCAGCAGCCAAGAAGGGTTAAGGGCGAACACTGAAGCTTTCTTT. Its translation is CASSQEGLRANTEAFF.

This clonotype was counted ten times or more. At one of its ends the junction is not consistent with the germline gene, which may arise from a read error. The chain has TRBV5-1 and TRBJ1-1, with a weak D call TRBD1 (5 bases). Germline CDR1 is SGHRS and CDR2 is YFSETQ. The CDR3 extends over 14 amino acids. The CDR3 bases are TGCGCCATCAGCCGGGACGTTCAGAACACTGAAGCTTTCTTT. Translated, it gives CAISRDVQNTEAFF. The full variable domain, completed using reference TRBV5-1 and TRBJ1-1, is KAGVTQTPRYLIKTRGQQVTLSCSPISGHRSVSWYQQTPGQGLQFLFEYFSETQRNKGNFPGRFSGRQFSNSRSEMNVSTLELGDSALYLCAISRDVQNTEAFFGQGTRLTVV.

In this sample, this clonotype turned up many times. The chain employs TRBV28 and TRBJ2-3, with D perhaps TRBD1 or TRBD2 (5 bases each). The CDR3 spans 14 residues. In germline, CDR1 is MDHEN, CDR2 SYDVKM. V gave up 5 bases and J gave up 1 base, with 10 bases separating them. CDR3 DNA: TGTGCCAGCAGTGCCGGGGACCGCACAGATACGCAGTATTTT. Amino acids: CASSAGDRTDTQYF.

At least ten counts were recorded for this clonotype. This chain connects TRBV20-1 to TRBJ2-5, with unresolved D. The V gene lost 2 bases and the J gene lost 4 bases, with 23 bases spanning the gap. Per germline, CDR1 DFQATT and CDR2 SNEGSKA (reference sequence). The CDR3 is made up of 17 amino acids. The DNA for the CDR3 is TGCAGTGCTAGAATTCCCTTATATAGACCGCTTGGAGAGACCCAGTACTTC. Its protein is CSARIPLYRPLGETQYF.

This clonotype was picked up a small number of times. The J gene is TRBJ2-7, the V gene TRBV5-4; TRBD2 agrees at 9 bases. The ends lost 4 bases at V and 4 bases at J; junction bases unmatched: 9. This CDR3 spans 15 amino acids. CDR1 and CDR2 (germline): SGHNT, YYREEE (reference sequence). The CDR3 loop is CASSPQREALYEQYF. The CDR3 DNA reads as TGTGCCAGCAGCCCGCAGCGGGAGGCCCTATACGAGCAGTACTTC.

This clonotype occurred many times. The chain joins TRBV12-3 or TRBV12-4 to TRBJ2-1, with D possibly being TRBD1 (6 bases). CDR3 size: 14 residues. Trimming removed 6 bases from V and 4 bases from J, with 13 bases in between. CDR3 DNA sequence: TGTGCCAGCAGCCTAAGACAGGTGTACAATGAGCAGTTCTTC. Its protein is CASSLRQVYNEQFF.

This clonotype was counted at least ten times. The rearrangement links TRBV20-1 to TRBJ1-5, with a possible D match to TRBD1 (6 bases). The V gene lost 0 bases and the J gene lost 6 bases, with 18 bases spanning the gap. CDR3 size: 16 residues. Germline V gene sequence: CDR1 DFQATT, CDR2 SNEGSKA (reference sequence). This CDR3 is CSARELTRGAGQPQHF. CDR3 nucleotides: TGCAGTGCTAGAGAGTTGACAAGGGGGGCCGGTCAGCCCCAGCATTTT.

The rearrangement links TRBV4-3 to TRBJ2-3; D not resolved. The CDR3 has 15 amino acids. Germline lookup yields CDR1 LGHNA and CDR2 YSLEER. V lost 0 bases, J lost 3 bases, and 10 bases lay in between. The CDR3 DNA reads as TGCGCCAGCAGCCAAGATTTGCGTGGGACAGATACGCAGTATTTT. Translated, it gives CASSQDLRGTDTQYF.